The rows below give T cell receptor beta chains drawn from one sample of a study of T cells in Graves' hyperthyroidism and ophthalmopathy. From the multiplex PCR reads, TCRdb called clonotypes with MiXCR, one entry per CDR3 protein. This sample has around 700,000 distinct CDR3 sequences, with around 20% found just once. The sequenced sample was blood. The receptors shown here come from a woman between 45 and 60 years old with Graves' hyperthyroidism that later progressed to Graves' ophthalmopathy. The CDR3 runs from the conserved cysteine through the conserved F or W. The listing skips clone size in some rows; elsewhere it reads once, few, many or a size class.

CDR3	size	V	J
CAISDRRDEQFF	few	TRBV10-3	TRBJ2-1
CASSSSTGITEAFF	-	TRBV7-2	TRBJ1-1
CASRGTVKYEQYF	-	TRBV6-2/TRBV6-3	TRBJ2-7
CSAGGAGYYGYTF	-	TRBV20-1	TRBJ1-2
CSAGRAGGRSYNEQFF	-	TRBV20-1	TRBJ2-1
CASSFPSGSLMNTEAFF	-	TRBV7-9	TRBJ1-1
CATWGAEAFF	-	TRBV19	TRBJ1-1
CASSTLQGMPHGVALHF	-	TRBV5-5	TRBJ1-6
CASSLGQRFGETQYF	-	TRBV7-3	TRBJ2-5
CSARLAGLATNTGELFF	-	TRBV20-1	TRBJ2-2
CASTRGRRNTGELFF	many	TRBV3-1	TRBJ2-2
CASRKGSGTQYF	-	TRBV12-3/TRBV12-4	TRBJ2-3
CASSPDRGTLDEQYF	few	TRBV11-3	TRBJ2-7
CASSQDLNAYGYTF	many	TRBV14	TRBJ1-2
CASSFRWGQGAEAFF	few	TRBV5-1	TRBJ1-1
CASSVVPSGRETQYF	few	TRBV9	TRBJ2-5
CAWSVPSGDQETQYF	once	TRBV30	TRBJ2-5
CASSLGVSLEAFF	many	TRBV7-6	TRBJ1-1